This TCR beta chain is drawn from a study of regulatory T cells in long-lasting Graves disease. General study points: Repertoires from persistent disease leaned toward TRBV28, TRBJ1-2 and TRBJ2-5.

Specified time point: newly diagnosed GD, antithyroid drugs for less than 3 months. Generation of the TCR library employed RNA extracted from PBMCs. Per germline, CDR1 MNHEY and CDR2 SVGEGT. The germline V and J ends were trimmed by 4 bases and 1 base, with 13 bases remaining between them. This CDR3 is 15 amino acids long. Arm-PCR of CDR3 regions with iRepertoire HTBI primers generated TCR beta libraries. MiXCR was run by TCRdb on the multiplex PCR reads, yielding one entry per CDR3 protein. This sample has some 370,000 distinct CDR3 sequences, with 12% found just once. A few counts support this clonotype. Antigen unknown. These data are also associated with another study on T cells in Graves' hyperthyroidism and ophthalmopathy. That study adds: Diagnosing involved the use of clinical symptoms, serum thyroxine and TRAb, thyroid ultrasound and orbital computed tomography. Expanded thyroid clonotypes (above 0.001) were mostly also found in blood.

The J gene is TRBJ1-1, the V gene TRBV6-2 or TRBV6-3, with D unclear. The clonotype comes from a woman between 18 and 30 years old with Graves disease. Source: peripheral blood mononuclear cells (PBMCs), taken at new diagnosis, from a patient treated with antithyroid drugs. The CDR3 protein is CASSSRSVRNTEAFF. The CDR3 coding sequence is TGTGCCAGCAGTTCCAGGTCCGTCCGGAACACTGAAGCTTTCTTT.